The entry below gives a single T cell receptor beta chain sequence along with its context. The entry originates in a study of blood T cell repertoires in COVID-19. Study-level information: There were acute and convalescent COVID-19 samples, and they came from the United States, Italy and Spain. Sources were T cells, B-cell-depleted T cells, or PBMCs; the material itself was cDNA or gDNA.

Authors' methods: For nucleated cells, counts were estimated from reference gene primer amplification. Only in-frame clones appear in the TCRdb table, and some are missing; sequencing was by immunoSEQ multiplex PCR. V and J calls and clone size follow that table, whereas D and trimming were derived from the DNA. Here the sample spans about 280,000 clones, around 90% being singletons. V was clipped by 3 bases and J by 7 bases; unmatched bases: 7. Germline CDR1 and CDR2: SGHDN and FVKESK. CDR3 length: 15 residues. The sequence derives from a man aged 45-65 years with acute or convalescent COVID-19. The chain carries TRBV14 and TRBJ2-1; 9 nucleotides agree with TRBD1. Sequences were obtained from peripheral blood. Here the CDR3 DNA reads TGTGCCAGCAGCCAGTGGACAGGGGATAGGAATGAGCAGTTCTTC. This encodes CASSQWTGDRNEQFF.